What follows is one T cell receptor (beta chain) and its context. This sample is part of a study of blood T cells in healthy people across ages. Combining a sample-barcoded 5' primer with a J-beta primer mix, a second PCR ran for 7 to 11 cycles. TCRdb recomputed calls from the 5' RACE reads with MiXCR, one row per CDR3 protein. The table lists hundreds of thousands of distinct CDR3 sequences, approximately 30% of them singletons. Germline loops: CDR1 LNHNV, CDR2 YYDKDF (reference sequence). The CDR3 extends over 15 amino acids. This sequence joins TRBV15 and TRBJ2-7; 10 bases are a match to TRBD1. The end of the DNA aligns better with TRBJ2-5, so the J call may be wrong. Material for sequencing was blood. This TCR was sampled from an elderly woman in good health. CDR3 loop: CATSPRTGGGETQYF. The CDR3 DNA is TGTGCCACCAGCCCCCGGACAGGGGGAGGGGAGACCCAGTACTTC.